This TCR beta chain came from a study of beta chain features in type 1 diabetes. Overall study findings and caveats: Shortening that was moderate but significant affected the TCRB CDR3s of Type 1 diabetes patients in all four CD4+ subsets.

V gave up 8 bases and J gave up 0 bases, with 20 bases separating them. The V gene's germline CDR1 is SQVTM and CDR2 ANQGSEA. The CDR3 has 15 amino acids. Sorting of CD4+ naive, central memory, regulatory and stem cell-like memory cells was performed via CD45RO/CCR7/CD25/CD127/CD95/CD27. Remarks on this clone: Its antigen is still unknown.

Every bit of the isolated RNA underwent reverse transcription, so sequencing read expressed TCRB transcripts. TCRdb keeps only in-frame clones here, not all; method: immunoSEQ multiplex PCR. Of almost 350,000 clones in the sample, approximately 9.7% were seen once. This clonotype was sampled from a man in his thirties or forties with type 1 diabetes. Sequencing used central memory CD4+ T cells from blood. V usage is TRBV29-1 and J usage is TRBJ2-7, with D tentatively TRBD2 (7 bases). CDR3 amino acids: CSFIGGGGSSYEQYF. CDR3 nucleotides: TGCAGCTTCATCGGGGGCGGGGGAAGCTCCTACGAGCAGTACTTC.